This T cell receptor (beta chain) was profiled in a study of T cells in Graves' hyperthyroidism and ophthalmopathy. The study, taken as a whole, reports: Prediction of ophthalmopathy progression came a median roughly 6.4 months pre-onset. Blood also showed most of the thyroid clonotypes that were expanded above 0.001.

This clonotype was observed at least ten times. As yet, its antigen is unknown. Absence of ophthalmopathy progression within 18 months defined stable Graves' hyperthyroidism. Diagnostic decisions used clinical symptoms, serum thyroxine and TRAb, thyroid ultrasound and orbital computed tomography. Amplification yielded TCR beta CDR3 regions, with RNA transcripts as the source. Carried out on the TCR CDR3, a first-round RT-PCR used the HTBI primer set. TCRdb analysed the multiplex PCR reads with MiXCR anew, one entry per CDR3 protein. The repertoire holds hundreds of thousands of distinct CDR3 sequences, with under 60% as singletons. What was sequenced was peripheral blood or thyroid tissue (not recorded which). The sequence was collected from a woman younger than 30 with Graves' hyperthyroidism.

CDR3 region: CASSPQGAGNTEAFF. DNA of the CDR3: TGTGCCAGCAGCCCACAGGGGGCAGGGAACACTGAAGCTTTCTTT. The rearrangement uses TRBV25-1 and TRBJ1-1; 9 bases are shared with TRBD1. Germline-derived CDR1 and CDR2 are MGHDK and SYGVNS. This CDR3 is 15 amino acids long. V trimming: 6 bases; J trimming: 1 base; junction bases outside the gene matches: 6.